Here is one T cell receptor beta chain with its context. Its antigen has not been determined. No much larger clone exists at a distance of one base, and base qualities are not known. The sample comes from a study of a mutant IDH1 vaccine in newly diagnosed glioma (dated by TCRdb to the early 2020s). Study-wide context: Patients received eight vaccinations in weeks 1, 3, 5, 7, 11, 15, 19 and 23, corresponding to visits V03 through V10. Vaccination began 4-6 weeks after radiotherapy alone, or alongside temozolomide cycles in the chemotherapy-containing groups. Of the 32 treated patients, approximately 62% were male and around 40% were female, and the mean age was approximately 40 years. Prior to enrollment, standard therapy consisting of radiotherapy alone, temozolomide alone, or radiochemotherapy with temozolomide had been administered to patients, with the combination being received by most patients. Peripheral blood samples were drawn at six visits, namely V03 (baseline), V05, V07, V10, V12 and V13. Longitudinal TCRB deep sequencing was done for 25 to 30 treated patients, wherever samples were available for exploratory analyses. Overall study outcomes, separate from this receptor: Immune responses induced by the vaccine were seen in roughly 95% of patients across multiple MHC alleles. Availability determined which PBMC samples were chosen for TCRB deep sequencing. It was noted by the authors that analyses of patient blood samples could not be reproduced owing to sample limitations. Pseudoprogression seemed to be unrelated to changes in the top peripheral T cell clonotypes found by TCRB sequencing.

The sample's time point label, decoded: week 11, during vaccination. A 20-mer mutant IDH1 peptide at 300 micrograms in Montanide made up each vaccine dose, which was injected subcutaneously together with topical imiquimod. The donors had newly diagnosed IDH1-mutant astrocytomas of WHO grade 3 or 4 that showed loss of nuclear ATRX. The samples were drawn from NOA16, a multicentre, single-arm, open-label phase I trial in Germany that tested a mutant IDH1 peptide vaccine in humans for the first time. Genomic DNA for TCRB sequencing was extracted from EDTA blood using the DNeasy Blood and Tissue Kit. The library relied on the immunoSEQ multiplex PCR assay. Rearranged TCR beta chain sequences were amplified using the hsTCRB Kit according to the manufacturer's protocol. TCRB libraries were sequenced on an Illumina MiSeq. The paper's data handling went like this. The proprietary platform of the kit vendor was used for demultiplexing, trimming and gene mapping. TCRdb's version of the immuneACCESS table is confined to in-frame rearrangements and falls short of the full clone set. An unresolved V gene accounts for under half of the shortfall where checked; the remainder is of unknown origin. V, J and clone size derive from that table, while D and trimming were established from the DNA sequence. This sample is represented by approximately 110,000 clones; roughly 90% of them were singletons. The ten largest clonotypes hold roughly 0.61% of the sample.

Sequencing used PBMCs, obtained from a glioma patient whose treatment included an IDH1 peptide vaccine. This TCR came from a woman aged 50 to 65 with glioma.

The CDR3 region: CASRGSVGSYNEQFF. The nucleotide sequence is TGTGCCAGCAGGGGTAGCGTGGGGTCCTACAATGAGCAGTTCTTC. The sequence links TRBV2 to TRBJ2-1; possibly the D gene is TRBD2, per 5 matching bases. In the germline V gene, CDR1 corresponds to SNHLY and CDR2 to FYNNEI. There are 15 amino acids in the CDR3, from cysteine to phenylalanine inclusive. Only the CDR3 DNA is retained, 45 bases long and in frame from the first base. V gives up 6 bases and J gives up 1 base, and the segment between their germline ends measures 13 bases.